What follows are 20 T cell receptor beta chains derived from one specimen sequenced in a study of T cell clusters in autoimmune cytopenias. Each sample's input was around 250 ng genomic DNA, 40,000 or so genome equivalents. TRB was amplified by touch-down multiplex PCR, primer pools A and B combined. TCRdb re-called the multiplex PCR reads, yielding one record per CDR3 amino acid sequence without DNA. The clone table shows some 7,700 distinct CDR3 sequences, with the ten largest holding approximately 3%. Material: peripheral blood. The receptors come from a human donor with an autoimmune cytopenia or autoimmune hepatitis (not recorded which).

The chain is built from TRBV24-1 and TRBJ2-1; there is no DNA to check the TCRdb D call of TRBD2. The CDR3 contains 15 residues. The V gene's germline CDR1 is KGHDR and CDR2 SFDVKD. The CDR3 region is CATSEVASDYNEQFF.

This clonotype is identified as medium-sized (0.01 to 0.1%) from frequency. The chain's CDR3 is CASSLTGADTEAFF. The chain combines TRBV27 with TRBJ1-1; TCRdb gives TRBD1 as the D gene, but with no DNA this cannot be confirmed. CDR3 length: 14 residues. The germline CDR1 and CDR2 sequences are MNHEY and SMNVEV (reference sequence).

Considering frequency, this clonotype is medium-sized. The rearrangement joins TRBV19 to TRBJ1-2; TCRdb's D call of TRBD1 is untestable without DNA. The CDR3 runs to 15 residues. Germline V CDR1 and CDR2: LNHDA, SQIVND (reference sequence). The CDR3 region is CASSMSGAGGYGYTF.

This chain uses TRBV6-1 with TRBJ2-7; no DNA is available, so the TRBD2 call from TCRdb remains unchecked. The CDR3 sequence is 14 residues long. Germline V gene lookup returns CDR1 MNHNS and CDR2 SASEGT. This chain's CDR3 is CASSWGLEGVDQYF.

This clonotype shows up as medium-sized by frequency. V usage is TRBV6-2 or TRBV6-3 and J usage is TRBJ2-6; TCRdb selects TRBD1, and the lack of DNA leaves this call unchecked. Germline V gene data show CDR1 as MNHEY and CDR2 as SVGEGT. The CDR3 is 17 amino acids. This CDR3 is CASRRQGEHSGANVLTF.

V and J are TRBV19 and TRBJ2-1; TCRdb's D call of TRBD2 is untestable without DNA. This CDR3 comprises 17 residues. CDR1 and CDR2 (germline): LNHDA, SQIVND (reference sequence). The CDR3 region is CASSPGGRAFTYNEQFF.

Measured by frequency, this clonotype is medium-sized. The genes are TRBV27 and TRBJ2-7; absent DNA, TCRdb's TRBD1 call cannot be checked. The CDR3 extends over 14 amino acids. Germline assignment: CDR1 MNHEY and CDR2 SMNVEV (reference sequence). The CDR3 is CASSFNQGEGEQYF.

The rearrangement uses TRBV6-2 or TRBV6-3 and TRBJ2-1; lacking DNA, the TRBD2 call made by TCRdb goes unchecked. The V gene's germline CDR1 is MNHEY and CDR2 SVGEGT. There are 14 residues in the CDR3. CDR3 residues: CATQTGGSYNEQFF.

This clonotype is identified as medium-sized from frequency. The rearrangement uses TRBV6-1 and TRBJ2-2. CDR1 MNHNS and CDR2 SASEGT come from the germline V gene. This CDR3 is built from 15 residues. This CDR3 is CASRVAPPNTGELFF.

The chain carries TRBV18 and TRBJ2-3; TCRdb picks TRBD2, but there is no DNA to check that call. CDR1 is KGHSH, CDR2 LQKENI, per germline. The CDR3 sequence is 19 residues long. The CDR3 here is CASSPRGGPDSARSDTQYF. The full variable domain, in which reference TRBV18 and TRBJ2-3 provide the parts outside the CDR3, is NAGVMQNPRHLVRRRGQEARLRCSPMKGHSHVYWYRQLPEEGLKFMVYLQKENIIDESGMPKERFSAEFPKEGPSILRIQQVVRGDSAAYFCASSPRGGPDSARSDTQYFGPGTRLTVL.

V and J are TRBV6-2 or TRBV6-3 and TRBJ2-7; there is no DNA to check the TCRdb D call of TRBD1. The germline V gene has CDR1 MNHEY and CDR2 SVGEGT. The CDR3 consists of 15 residues. The CDR3 reads CASRRTGGASYEQYF.

The chain is built from TRBV12-3 or TRBV12-4 and TRBJ1-5; TCRdb's D call of TRBD1 is untestable without DNA. This CDR3 contains 14 residues. The CDR3 sequence: CASSLEQGIQPQHF.

The genes are TRBV5-4 and TRBJ2-3; TCRdb proposes TRBD1, but this gene call is untestable without DNA. This CDR3 region has 14 residues. Germline CDR1 reads SGHNT; CDR2 reads YYREEE (reference sequence). Here the CDR3 reads CASRGRGKTDTQYF. Drawing the rest from reference TRBV5-4 and TRBJ2-3, the complete variable domain is ETGVTQSPTHLIKTRGQQVTLRCSSQSGHNTVSWYQQALGQGPQFIFQYYREEENGRGNFPPRFSGLQFPNYSSELNVNALELDDSALYLCASRGRGKTDTQYFGPGTRLTVL.

Measured by frequency, this clonotype is medium-sized. V gene TRBV6-1 combines with J gene TRBJ1-4; the TRBD1 assignment by TCRdb is unverifiable without DNA. The V gene's germline CDR1 is MNHNS and CDR2 SASEGT. This CDR3 comprises 13 residues. CDR3 residues: CATHRDWNEKLFF.

The chain employs TRBV12-3 or TRBV12-4 and TRBJ2-7; TCRdb's assignment of TRBD2 cannot be checked, as there is no DNA. The CDR3 has 14 amino acids. This CDR3 is CASSMTGPSYEQYF.

This clonotype is deemed medium-sized (0.01 to 0.1%) by its frequency. The chain recombines TRBV19 with TRBJ1-3; TCRdb picks TRBD1, but there is no DNA to check that call. CDR1 is LNHDA and CDR2 is SQIVND in the germline V gene (reference sequence). This CDR3 contains 14 residues. The CDR3 sequence is CASRPRGTGNTIYF.

This clonotype is labeled medium-sized based on frequency. V gene TRBV29-1 combines with J gene TRBJ2-6. CDR3 size: 11 residues. Germline V CDR1 and CDR2: SQVTM, ANQGSEA. The chain's CDR3 is CSRSGANVLTF.

Considering frequency, this clonotype is medium-sized. The chain is built from TRBV6-6 and TRBJ2-1; without DNA, the TCRdb call of TRBD1 cannot be checked. The CDR3 length is 15 residues. Germline values: CDR1 MNHNY, CDR2 SVGAGI (reference sequence). CDR3 loop: CASSLDRGRRNEQFF.

This clonotype is labeled medium-sized based on frequency. This rearrangement joins TRBV6-1 to TRBJ2-5; the D gene TCRdb calls, TRBD2, cannot be checked with no DNA. The length of the CDR3 is 17 residues. Germline V gene sequence: CDR1 MNHNS, CDR2 SASEGT. CDR3: CASSEALGAGVQETQYF.

The V gene is TRBV19, the J gene TRBJ1-2; TCRdb names TRBD1, which stays unverified in the absence of DNA. The length of the CDR3 is 16 residues. CDR1 LNHDA and CDR2 SQIVND come from the germline V gene (reference sequence). The CDR3 protein is CASSIAEGHFNYGYTF.